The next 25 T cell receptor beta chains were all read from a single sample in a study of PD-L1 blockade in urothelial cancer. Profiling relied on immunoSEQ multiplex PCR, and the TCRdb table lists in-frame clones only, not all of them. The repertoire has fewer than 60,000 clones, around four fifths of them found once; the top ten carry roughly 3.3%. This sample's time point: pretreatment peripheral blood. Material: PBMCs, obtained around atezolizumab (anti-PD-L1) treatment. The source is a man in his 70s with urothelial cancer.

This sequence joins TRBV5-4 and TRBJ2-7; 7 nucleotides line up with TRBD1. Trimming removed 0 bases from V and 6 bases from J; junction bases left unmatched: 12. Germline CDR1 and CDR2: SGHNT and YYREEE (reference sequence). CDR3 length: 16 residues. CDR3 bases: TGTGCCAGCAGCTTGGAAGGGGGCGATCATCTCGGCGAGCAGTACTTC. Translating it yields CASSLEGGDHLGEQYF. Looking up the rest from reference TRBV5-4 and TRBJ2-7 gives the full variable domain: ETGVTQSPTHLIKTRGQQVTLRCSSQSGHNTVSWYQQALGQGPQFIFQYYREEENGRGNFPPRFSGLQFPNYSSELNVNALELDDSALYLCASSLEGGDHLGEQYFGPGTRLTVT.

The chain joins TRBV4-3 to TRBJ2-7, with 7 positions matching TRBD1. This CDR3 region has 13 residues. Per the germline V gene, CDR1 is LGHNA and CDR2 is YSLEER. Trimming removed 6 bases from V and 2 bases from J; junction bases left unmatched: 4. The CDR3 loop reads CASSPDRPYEQYF. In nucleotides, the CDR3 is TGCGCCAGCAGTCCGGACAGGCCCTACGAGCAGTACTTC.

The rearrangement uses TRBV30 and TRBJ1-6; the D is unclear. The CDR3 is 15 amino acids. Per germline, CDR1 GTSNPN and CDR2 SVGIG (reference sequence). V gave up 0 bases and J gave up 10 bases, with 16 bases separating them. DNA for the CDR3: TGTGCCTGGAGTGTGGGGAGGAGGCTTTCGTCACCCCTCCACTTT. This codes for CAWSVGRRLSSPLHF.

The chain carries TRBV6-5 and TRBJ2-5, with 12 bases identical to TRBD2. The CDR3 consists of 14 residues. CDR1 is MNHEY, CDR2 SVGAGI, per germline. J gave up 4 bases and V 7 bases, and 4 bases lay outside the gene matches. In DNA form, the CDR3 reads TGTGCCAGCACACGGACTAGCGGGGCAGAGACCCAGTACTTC. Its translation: CASTRTSGAETQYF.

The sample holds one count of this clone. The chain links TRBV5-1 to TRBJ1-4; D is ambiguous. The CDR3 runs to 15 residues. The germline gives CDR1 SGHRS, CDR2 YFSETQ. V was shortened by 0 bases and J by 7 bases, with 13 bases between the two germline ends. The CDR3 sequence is CASSLEGGVGEKLFF. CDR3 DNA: TGCGCCAGCAGCTTGGAAGGCGGGGTTGGTGAAAAACTGTTTTTT.

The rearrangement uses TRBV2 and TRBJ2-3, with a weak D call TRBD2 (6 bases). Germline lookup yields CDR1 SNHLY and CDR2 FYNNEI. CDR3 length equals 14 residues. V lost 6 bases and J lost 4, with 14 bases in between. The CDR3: CASSVAERADTQYF. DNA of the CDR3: TGTGCCAGCAGCGTAGCGGAAAGGGCAGATACGCAGTATTTT.

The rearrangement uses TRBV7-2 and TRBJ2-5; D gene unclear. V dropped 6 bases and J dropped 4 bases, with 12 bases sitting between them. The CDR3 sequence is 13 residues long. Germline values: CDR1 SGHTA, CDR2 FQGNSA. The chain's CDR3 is CASSGRSLETQYF. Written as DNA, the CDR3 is TGTGCCAGCAGTGGTCGTAGCCTAGAGACCCAGTACTTC.

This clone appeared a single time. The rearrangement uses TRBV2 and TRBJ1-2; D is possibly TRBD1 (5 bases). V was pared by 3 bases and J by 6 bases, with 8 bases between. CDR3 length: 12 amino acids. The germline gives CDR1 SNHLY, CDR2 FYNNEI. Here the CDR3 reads CASSEGGNGYTF. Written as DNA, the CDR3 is TGTGCCAGCAGTGAGGGGGGAAATGGCTACACCTTC.

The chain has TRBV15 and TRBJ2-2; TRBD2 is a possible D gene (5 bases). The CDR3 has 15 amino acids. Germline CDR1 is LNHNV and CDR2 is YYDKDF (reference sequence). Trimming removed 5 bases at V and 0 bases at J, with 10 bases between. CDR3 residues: CATSRAGSNTGELFF. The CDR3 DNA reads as TGTGCCACCAGCCGCGCGGGTTCGAACACCGGGGAGCTGTTTTTT.

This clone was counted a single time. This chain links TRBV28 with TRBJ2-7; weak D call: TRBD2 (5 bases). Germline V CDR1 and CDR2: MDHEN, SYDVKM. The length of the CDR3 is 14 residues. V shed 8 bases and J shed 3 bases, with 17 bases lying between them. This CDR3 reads CASHRGDQHYEQYF. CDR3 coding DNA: TGTGCCAGCCACCGGGGTGACCAACACTACGAGCAGTACTTC.

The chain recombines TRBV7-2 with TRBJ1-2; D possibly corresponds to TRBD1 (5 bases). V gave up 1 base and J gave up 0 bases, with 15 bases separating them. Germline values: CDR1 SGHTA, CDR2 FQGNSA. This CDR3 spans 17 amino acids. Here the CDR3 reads CASSLEMGRATNYGYTF. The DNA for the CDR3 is TGTGCCAGCAGCTTAGAAATGGGCAGGGCGACTAACTATGGCTACACCTTC. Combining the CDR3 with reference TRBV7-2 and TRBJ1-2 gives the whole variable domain GAGVSQSPSNKVTEKGKDVELRCDPISGHTALYWYRQSLGQGLEFLIYFQGNSAPDKSGLPSDRFSAERTGGSVSTLTIQRTQQEDSAVYLCASSLEMGRATNYGYTFGSGTRLTVV.

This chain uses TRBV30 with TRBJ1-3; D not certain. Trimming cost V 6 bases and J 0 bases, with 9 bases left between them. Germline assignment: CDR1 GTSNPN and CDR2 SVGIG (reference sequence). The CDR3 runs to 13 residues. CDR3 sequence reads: CACEHLSGNTIYF. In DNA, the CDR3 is TGTGCCTGTGAACACCTCTCTGGAAACACCATATATTTT.

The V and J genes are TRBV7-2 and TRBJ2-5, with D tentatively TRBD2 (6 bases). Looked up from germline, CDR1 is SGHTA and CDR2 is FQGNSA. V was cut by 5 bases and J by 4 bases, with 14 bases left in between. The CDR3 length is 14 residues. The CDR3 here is CASSPVVGGETQYF. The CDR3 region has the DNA TGTGCCAGCAGCCCGGTGGTGGGGGGAGAGACCCAGTACTTC.

CDR3 sequence reads: CASSLVPRDYGYTF. CDR3 bases: TGTGCCAGCAGCTTGGTCCCCAGGGACTATGGCTACACCTTC. V is TRBV5-5 and J is TRBJ1-2; the D gene is possibly TRBD1 (5 bases). Germline CDR1 is SGHKS and CDR2 is YYEKEE (reference sequence). The CDR3 spans 14 residues. V shed 0 bases and J shed 3 bases, with 9 bases lying between them.

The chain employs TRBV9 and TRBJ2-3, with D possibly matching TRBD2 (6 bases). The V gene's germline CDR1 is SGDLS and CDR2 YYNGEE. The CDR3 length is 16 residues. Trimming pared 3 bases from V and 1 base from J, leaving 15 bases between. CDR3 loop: CASSGRLGDRTDTQYF. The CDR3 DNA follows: TGTGCCAGCAGCGGGCGACTAGGGGACCGCACAGATACGCAGTATTTT.

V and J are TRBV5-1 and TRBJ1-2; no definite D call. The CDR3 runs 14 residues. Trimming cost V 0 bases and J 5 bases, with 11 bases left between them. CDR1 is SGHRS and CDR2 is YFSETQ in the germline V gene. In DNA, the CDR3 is TGCGCCAGCAGCTTGGATCAACCTCGGTATGGCTACACCTTC. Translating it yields CASSLDQPRYGYTF.

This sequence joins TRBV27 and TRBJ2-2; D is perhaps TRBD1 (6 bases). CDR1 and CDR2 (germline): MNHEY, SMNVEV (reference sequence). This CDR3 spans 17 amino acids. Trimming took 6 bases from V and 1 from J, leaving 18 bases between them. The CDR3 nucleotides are TGTGCCAGCAGCGCAATAGGGGGACGACAGAACACCGGGGAGCTGTTTTTT. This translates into CASSAIGGRQNTGELFF.

The chain's CDR3 is CASSPRTGNYGYTF. The CDR3 DNA is TGTGCCAGCAGCCCCCGGACAGGGAACTATGGCTACACCTTC. This rearrangement joins TRBV7-2 to TRBJ1-2, with 8 bases that match TRBD1. Germline CDR1 SGHTA, CDR2 FQGNSA. This CDR3 has 14 residues. After removal of 5 bases from V and 2 bases from J, the junction contained 4 bases not matched to a gene.

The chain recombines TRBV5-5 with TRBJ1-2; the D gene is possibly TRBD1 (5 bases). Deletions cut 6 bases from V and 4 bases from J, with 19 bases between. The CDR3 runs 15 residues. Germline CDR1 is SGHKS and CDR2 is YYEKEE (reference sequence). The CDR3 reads CASTSAGRVGYGYTF. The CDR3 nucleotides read TGTGCCAGCACCTCCGCCGGCAGGGTAGGCTATGGCTACACCTTC.

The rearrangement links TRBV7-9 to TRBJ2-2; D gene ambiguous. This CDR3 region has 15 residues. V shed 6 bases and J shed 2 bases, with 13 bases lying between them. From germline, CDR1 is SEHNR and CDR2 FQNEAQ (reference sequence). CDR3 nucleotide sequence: TGTGCCAGCAGTATATGGGCAGTCAACACCGGGGAGCTGTTTTTT. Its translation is CASSIWAVNTGELFF.

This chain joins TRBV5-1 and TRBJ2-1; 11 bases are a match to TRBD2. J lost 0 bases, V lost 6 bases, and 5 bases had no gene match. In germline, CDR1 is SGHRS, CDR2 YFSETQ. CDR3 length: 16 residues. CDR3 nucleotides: TGCGCCAGCACCGGGACTAGCGGTAGCTCCTACAATGAGCAGTTCTTC. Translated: CASTGTSGSSYNEQFF.

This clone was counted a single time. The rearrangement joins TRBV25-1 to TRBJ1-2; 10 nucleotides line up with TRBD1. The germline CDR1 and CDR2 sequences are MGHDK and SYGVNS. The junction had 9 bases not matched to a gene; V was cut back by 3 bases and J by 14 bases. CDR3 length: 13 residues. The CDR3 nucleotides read TGTGCCAGCAGTGAGGGGAATATGGACAGGGGGACCTTC. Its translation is CASSEGNMDRGTF.

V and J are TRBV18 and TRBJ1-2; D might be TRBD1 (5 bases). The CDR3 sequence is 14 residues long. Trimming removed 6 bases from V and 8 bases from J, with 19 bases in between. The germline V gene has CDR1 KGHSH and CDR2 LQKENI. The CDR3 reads CASSPETGGGGYTF. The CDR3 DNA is TGTGCCAGCTCCCCCGAAACGGGCGGGGGGGGCTACACCTTC. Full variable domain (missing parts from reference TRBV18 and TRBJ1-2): NAGVMQNPRHLVRRRGQEARLRCSPMKGHSHVYWYRQLPEEGLKFMVYLQKENIIDESGMPKERFSAEFPKEGPSILRIQQVVRGDSAAYFCASSPETGGGGYTFGSGTRLTVV.

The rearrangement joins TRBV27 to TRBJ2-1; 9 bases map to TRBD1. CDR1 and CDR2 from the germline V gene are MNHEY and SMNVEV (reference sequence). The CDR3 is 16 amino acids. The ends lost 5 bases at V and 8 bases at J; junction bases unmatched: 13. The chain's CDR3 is CASSSWGQGGVDEQFF. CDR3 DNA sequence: TGTGCCAGCAGTAGTTGGGGACAGGGAGGGGTAGATGAGCAGTTCTTC.

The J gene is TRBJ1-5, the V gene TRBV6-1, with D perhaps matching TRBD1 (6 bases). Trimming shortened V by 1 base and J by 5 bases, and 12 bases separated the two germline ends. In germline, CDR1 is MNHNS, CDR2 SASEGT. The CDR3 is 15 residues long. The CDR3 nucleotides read TGTGCCAGCAGTGAAGAGTGGGGGGGGCATCAGCCCCAGCATTTT. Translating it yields CASSEEWGGHQPQHF.